The 19 T cell receptor beta chains given below trace back to one sample, sequenced in a study of cytomegalovirus exposure and HLA in healthy donors. The study ran its PCR with 60 Vbeta and 13 Jbeta primers. The repertoire was sequenced with immunoSEQ multiplex PCR; TCRdb's copy has only in-frame clones and lacks some. The sample comprises about 160,000 clones, approximately 82% of which are singletons, and nearly 6.5% rests with the top ten. What was sequenced was PBMCs. These receptors all stem from a man between 45 and 60 years old in good health and CMV-seropositive.

Here the CDR3 DNA reads TGTGCCAGCAGCGTAGGGTTGCAGGGGACGGACACTGAAGCTTTCTTT. This codes for CASSVGLQGTDTEAFF. The chain carries TRBV9 and TRBJ1-1, with a weak D call TRBD1 (6 bases). The germline CDR1 and CDR2 sequences are SGDLS and YYNGEE. The CDR3 length is 16 residues. V gave up 0 bases and J gave up 3 bases, with 15 bases separating them.

V is TRBV19 and J is TRBJ1-3; D remains ambiguous. V gave up 4 bases and J gave up 1 base, with 2 bases separating them. Per germline, CDR1 LNHDA and CDR2 SQIVND (reference sequence). The length of the CDR3 is 12 residues. CDR3 sequence (DNA): TGTGCCAGTAGTACTTCTGGAAACACCATATATTTT. Its protein product is CASSTSGNTIYF.

The chain combines TRBV30 with TRBJ2-7, with 9 bases matching TRBD2. V lost 0 bases to trimming and J lost 7 bases; unmatched junction nucleotides: 10. The CDR3 is 15 amino acids. In germline, CDR1 is GTSNPN, CDR2 SVGIG (reference sequence). CDR3 coding DNA: TGTGCCTGGAGTGTTAGCGGGGGCCTCGGAGGGGAGCAGTACGTC. This encodes CAWSVSGGLGGEQYV.

The chain joins TRBV7-8 to TRBJ1-6; no reliable D call. This CDR3 spans 14 amino acids. CDR1 and CDR2 (germline): SGHVS, FQNEAQ. V was cut by 2 bases and J by 8 bases, with 10 bases left in between. The CDR3 DNA follows: TGTGCCAGCAGCTTACAACTACGGCATTCACCCCTCCACTTT. This gives the protein CASSLQLRHSPLHF.

This chain uses TRBV6-5 with TRBJ1-6, with unresolved D. Between the trimmed V and J ends, which lost 0 bases and 7 bases, there was a span of 7 bases. Germline assignment: CDR1 MNHEY and CDR2 SVGAGI. This CDR3 spans 14 amino acids. The CDR3 is CASSYSGGNSPLHF. The DNA of the CDR3 is TGTGCCAGCAGTTACTCGGGAGGGAATTCACCCCTCCACTTT.

This chain uses TRBV19 with TRBJ1-2, with D perhaps matching TRBD1 (6 bases). The CDR3 runs to 13 residues. Deletions cut 6 bases from V and 3 bases from J, with 11 bases between. CDR1 and CDR2 from the germline V gene are LNHDA and SQIVND (reference sequence). CDR3 in amino acids: CASRVHRDYGYTF. CDR3 DNA: TGTGCCAGTAGAGTGCACAGGGACTATGGCTACACCTTC.

This rearrangement joins TRBV6-4 to TRBJ2-7; possible D gene TRBD2, 5 bases. V lost 2 bases, J lost 2 bases, and 13 bases lay in between. The V gene's germline CDR1 is MRHNA and CDR2 SNTAGT. The CDR3 contains 15 residues. The CDR3 sequence is CASSDRLDSTYEQYV. In nucleotides, the CDR3 is TGTGCCAGCAGTGACCGACTGGACTCCACCTACGAGCAGTACGTC.

The gene calls are TRBV7-2 and TRBJ1-5; possibly TRBD1 for D (6 bases). The V gene's germline CDR1 is SGHTA and CDR2 FQGNSA. V was shortened by 5 bases and J by 7 bases, with 15 bases between the two germline ends. The CDR3 extends over 14 amino acids. The CDR3: CASSAQGFGQPQHF. CDR3 sequence (DNA): TGTGCCAGCAGCGCCCAGGGGTTCGGACAGCCCCAGCATTTT. Supplemented by reference TRBV7-2 and TRBJ1-5, the full variable domain reads GAGVSQSPSNKVTEKGKDVELRCDPISGHTALYWYRQSLGQGLEFLIYFQGNSAPDKSGLPSDRFSAERTGGSVSTLTIQRTQQEDSAVYLCASSAQGFGQPQHFGDGTRLSIL.

CDR3 sequence: CASRPDRGISGEQYV. CDR3 sequence (DNA): TGTGCCAGCAGGCCGGACAGGGGGATATCTGGCGAGCAGTACGTC. The chain links TRBV6-5 to TRBJ2-7; TRBD1 matches 10 bases. CDR1 and CDR2 from the germline V gene are MNHEY and SVGAGI. The V segment lost 6 bases and the J segment 6 bases; nucleotides outside the gene matches: 11. The CDR3 runs 15 residues.

This clone was seen once. The chain links TRBV4-1 to TRBJ2-5; D unresolved. Trimming took 4 bases from V and 2 from J, leaving 8 bases between them. Per the germline V gene, CDR1 is MGHRA and CDR2 is YSYEKL. The CDR3 is made up of 13 amino acids. CDR3 region: CASSRTLQETQYF. The CDR3 DNA reads as TGCGCCAGCAGCCGAACTTTACAAGAGACCCAGTACTTC.

The rearrangement joins TRBV7-2 to TRBJ1-2, with 7 bases identical to TRBD1. Germline loops: CDR1 SGHTA, CDR2 FQGNSA. With 6 bases clipped from V and 4 bases from J, the junction kept 8 bases outside the gene matches. The CDR3 length is 14 residues. The CDR3: CASRTGGGLYGYTF. The CDR3 nucleotides are TGTGCCAGCAGGACAGGAGGGGGCCTCTATGGCTACACCTTC. Looking up the rest from reference TRBV7-2 and TRBJ1-2 gives the full variable domain: GAGVSQSPSNKVTEKGKDVELRCDPISGHTALYWYRQSLGQGLEFLIYFQGNSAPDKSGLPSDRFSAERTGGSVSTLTIQRTQQEDSAVYLCASRTGGGLYGYTFGSGTRLTVV.

The gene calls are TRBV5-5 and TRBJ2-6; 8 nucleotides agree with TRBD1. Germline V lookup: CDR1 SGHKS, CDR2 YYEKEE (reference sequence). The CDR3 runs 15 residues. Unmatched junction bases numbered 2, after V lost 5 bases and J lost 1 base. CDR3: CASRRTGSGANVLTF. As DNA, the CDR3 is TGTGCCAGCAGGAGGACAGGGTCTGGGGCCAACGTCCTGACTTTC.

The rearrangement joins TRBV15 to TRBJ2-4; 11 bases map to TRBD1. This CDR3 region has 17 residues. V shed 5 bases, J shed 5 bases, and the junction held 11 bases outside the gene matches. Germline assignment: CDR1 LNHNV and CDR2 YYDKDF (reference sequence). CDR3 nucleotide sequence: TGTGCCACCAGCTCATACGAGTGGGACAGGGGGGAAAACATTCAGTACTTC. It translates to CATSSYEWDRGENIQYF.

The chain is built from TRBV11-1 and TRBJ2-5; the match to TRBD1 covers 10 bases. V shed 3 bases, J shed 5 bases, and the junction held 3 bases outside the gene matches. CDR1 and CDR2 (germline): SGHAT, FQDESV (reference sequence). There are 14 residues in the CDR3. The CDR3 loop is CASSLGQGFETQYF. CDR3 in DNA: TGTGCCAGCAGCTTGGGACAGGGGTTTGAGACCCAGTACTTC.

The chain has TRBV23-1 and TRBJ2-5; 10 bases fit TRBD1. TRBV23-1 is sorted into the ORF group, with uncertain function. V trimming: 0 bases; J trimming: 2 bases; junction bases outside the gene matches: 3. This CDR3 has 16 residues. In DNA, the CDR3 is TGCGCCAGCAGTCAATCTCCGGACAGGGGGCAAGAGACCCAGTACTTC. Its translation is CASSQSPDRGQETQYF.

The chain recombines TRBV29-1 with TRBJ1-2; 7 nucleotides align to TRBD1. This CDR3 contains 16 residues. V shed 4 bases and J 0 bases; nucleotides not matched to a gene: 11. CDR1 and CDR2 (germline): SQVTM, ANQGSEA. The CDR3 DNA is TGCAGCGTTGGGGACCCCGGGACAGACGCTAACTATGGCTACACCTTC. Encoded protein: CSVGDPGTDANYGYTF.

The gene calls are TRBV5-1 and TRBJ1-1; D unclear. Germline V gene lookup returns CDR1 SGHRS and CDR2 YFSETQ. CDR3 length equals 13 residues. V lost 3 bases and J lost 7, with 13 bases in between. The CDR3 is CASSWLPGNEAFF. The CDR3 nucleotides are TGCGCCAGCAGCTGGCTCCCCGGGAATGAAGCTTTCTTT.

The V gene is TRBV7-9, the J gene TRBJ1-2; TRBD1 might be the D (6 bases). This CDR3 has 14 amino acids. CDR1 SEHNR and CDR2 FQNEAQ come from the germline V gene (reference sequence). The V and J ends lost 3 bases and 3 bases respectively, with 11 bases between them. The CDR3 loop is CASSLDTGYYGYTF. The CDR3 DNA sequence: TGTGCCAGCAGCTTGGACACAGGGTACTATGGCTACACCTTC.

The J gene is TRBJ1-3, the V gene TRBV6-5, with D possibly being TRBD1 (5 bases). Germline V gene data show CDR1 as MNHEY and CDR2 as SVGAGI. This CDR3 has 15 amino acids. Trimming pared 5 bases from V and 1 base from J, leaving 12 bases between. CDR3 DNA sequence: TGTGCCAGCAGTACCTCAGGGTCATCTGGAAACACCATATATTTT. It specifies CASSTSGSSGNTIYF.